This is a list of T cell receptor beta chains from one sample in a study of cytomegalovirus exposure and HLA in healthy donors. The protocol was immunoSEQ multiplex PCR, while the TCRdb copy is restricted to in-frame clones and leaves out a portion. The sample lists more than 100,000 clones; around 78% were seen once. Material: PBMCs. The receptors derive from a woman aged 25 to 39 in good health and CMV-seropositive. Each CDR3 is given with its conserved first and last residue. A D gene is named only where the DNA matches it firmly. Clone sizes are given selectively: once, few, many, or a class where the clone is expanded.

>16|.|TRBD1|TRBJ1-6|TRBV28
CASSPGQGGLNSPLHF
TGTGCCAGCAGTCCGGGACAGGGGGGACTTAATTCGCCCCTCCACTTT
>16|.|TRBD1|TRBJ2-3|TRBV29-1
CSVDGLRQGLADTQYF
TGCAGCGTTGATGGGCTTAGACAGGGATTAGCAGATACGCAGTATTTT
>14|.|TRBD2|TRBJ2-7|TRBV30
CAWSRLAATYEQYF
TGTGCCTGGAGCCGACTAGCGGCAACCTACGAGCAGTACTTC
>13|.|.|TRBJ2-2|TRBV7-2
CASSLDIYGELFF
TGTGCCAGCAGCTTAGATATTTACGGGGAGCTGTTTTTT
>16|.|.|TRBJ2-1|TRBV4-3
CASSQDWGVPYNEQFF
TGCGCCAGCAGCCAAGATTGGGGAGTCCCCTACAATGAGCAGTTCTTC
>12|.|TRBD1|TRBJ2-7|TRBV6-6
CASRGQTYEQYF
TGTGCCAGCAGGGGACAGACGTACGAGCAGTACTTC
>14|.|.|TRBJ2-7|TRBV5-1
CASSSGESRGEQYF
TGCGCCAGCAGCAGTGGAGAATCCAGGGGCGAGCAGTACTTC
>14|.|.|TRBJ2-7|TRBV11-2
CASSLDRTAYEQYF
TGTGCCAGCAGCTTAGATCGAACAGCCTACGAGCAGTACTTC
>13|.|.|TRBJ2-7|TRBV27
CASSPSSGYEQYF
TGTGCCAGCAGTCCGAGTAGCGGCTACGAGCAGTACTTC
>15|.|.|TRBJ1-4|TRBV6-1
CASSEHRAGDEKLFF
TGTGCCAGCAGTGAACACAGGGCCGGAGATGAAAAACTGTTTTTT
>17|.|.|TRBJ1-5|TRBV27
CASRPFPGVRANQPQHF
TGTGCCAGCAGACCCTTCCCAGGGGTGAGGGCCAATCAGCCCCAGCATTTT
>14|.|.|TRBJ2-2|TRBV5-1
CASTGTLNTGELFF
TGCGCCAGCACCGGGACTTTGAACACCGGGGAGCTGTTTTTT
>16|.|.|TRBJ2-3|TRBV5-1
CASSSSLGGETDTQYF
TGCGCCAGCAGCTCGTCTTTAGGCGGGGAAACAGATACGCAGTATTTT
>16|once|TRBD2|TRBJ2-1|TRBV28
CASSSVTSGVYNEQFF
TGTGCCAGCAGTTCCGTTACTAGCGGGGTATACAATGAGCAGTTCTTC
>15|.|TRBD2|TRBJ2-3|TRBV7-3
CASSPGGAGTDTQYF
TGTGCCAGCAGCCCCGGGGGGGCCGGCACAGATACGCAGTATTTT
>14|.|.|TRBJ1-2|TRBV18
CASSPDRKNYGYTF
TGTGCCAGCTCACCAGACAGGAAGAACTATGGCTACACCTTC
>13|once|.|TRBJ2-3|TRBV19
CASSGGITDTQYF
TGTGCCAGTAGTGGGGGCATTACAGATACGCAGTATTTT
>14|.|.|TRBJ1-3|TRBV6-6
CASNTDSSGNTIYF
TGTGCCAGCAATACCGACAGTTCTGGAAACACCATATATTTT
>15|.|TRBD1|TRBJ1-2|TRBV5-1
CASSLQGQGLYGYTF
TGCGCCAGCAGCTTGCAGGGACAGGGGCTCTATGGCTACACCTTC
>16|.|.|TRBJ1-1|TRBV4-3
CASSQDGGPLGTEAFF
TGCGCCAGCAGCCAAGACGGGGGACCCCTGGGTACTGAAGCTTTCTTT
>16|few|.|TRBJ1-3|TRBV5-1
CASSLAQGHPEDTIYF
TGCGCCAGCAGCTTGGCCCAGGGTCATCCGGAAGACACCATATATTTT
>14|.|.|TRBJ2-6|TRBV4-1
CASSQASGANVLTF
TGCGCCAGCAGCCAAGCCTCCGGGGCCAACGTCCTGACTTTC
>13|.|.|TRBJ2-1|TRBV7-9
CASSLMRSNEQFF
TGTGCCAGCAGCTTAATGCGGAGCAATGAGCAGTTCTTC
>14|.|.|TRBJ1-1|TRBV9
CASSVGAPGTEAFF
TGTGCCAGCAGCGTAGGGGCCCCGGGGACTGAAGCTTTCTTT
>14|.|.|TRBJ2-3|TRBV6-5
CASRSRGGSDTQYF
TGTGCCAGCAGGTCTAGGGGGGGGTCGGATACGCAGTATTTT
>12|.|TRBD1|TRBJ1-6|TRBV12-5
CARGTGDSPLHF
TGTGCTAGAGGGACAGGGGATTCACCCCTCCACTTT
>13|.|.|TRBJ2-1|TRBV5-1
CASSPRDYNEQFF
TGCGCCAGCAGCCCCCGGGACTACAATGAGCAGTTCTTC
>17|.|TRBD2|TRBJ2-3|TRBV4-2
CASSQPEGGGGTDTQYF
TGTGCCAGCAGCCAACCGGAGGGCGGGGGGGGCACAGATACGCAGTATTTT
>16|.|TRBD2|TRBJ2-3|TRBV28
CASSTGTSGRSDTQYF
TGTGCCAGCAGCACTGGGACTAGCGGTAGGTCAGATACGCAGTATTTT